This entry is about one T cell receptor beta chain. This CDR3 has 15 amino acids. The ends lost 0 bases at V and 6 bases at J; junction bases unmatched: 2. Germline V gene data show CDR1 as SGDLS and CDR2 as YYNGEE. This entry is derived from a study of blood T cells in healthy people across ages. Then a second PCR, running roughly 7 to 11 cycles, was carried out with a sample-barcoded 5' primer and a J-beta primer mix. Researchers report that a template-switch adaptor with 12 random nucleotides tagged each cDNA molecule. TCRdb used MiXCR to reprocess the 5' RACE reads, holding one entry per CDR3 protein. The table has 1.5 million to 2 million distinct CDR3 sequences, 28% seen once.

The specimen sequenced was blood. V usage is TRBV9 and J usage is TRBJ2-2, with TRBD1 matching 10 bases. This TCR was sampled from a woman aged 25 to 39 in good health. The CDR3 loop reads CASSVGDRGSGELFF. DNA for the CDR3: TGTGCCAGCAGCGTAGGGGACAGGGGATCCGGGGAGCTGTTTTTT. Complete variable domain (other parts from reference TRBV9 and TRBJ2-2): DSGVTQTPKHLITATGQRVTLRCSPRSGDLSVYWYQQSLDQGLQFLIQYYNGEERAKGNILERFSAQQFPDLHSELNLSSLELGDSALYFCASSVGDRGSGELFFGEGSRLTVL.